This entry lists 16 T cell receptor beta chains sequenced from one sample in a study of blood T cell repertoires in COVID-19. TCRdb's table, derived via immunoSEQ multiplex PCR, lists solely in-frame clones and lacks some. The sample has approximately 210,000 clones; roughly four fifths are singletons. Sequencing input: peripheral blood. The receptor source for this set is a woman aged 40 to 50 with acute or convalescent COVID-19.

This clone was detected a few times. The V call is TRBV6-5, the J call TRBJ2-3, with a weak D call TRBD1 (5 bases). Trimming pared 6 bases from V and 3 bases from J, leaving 10 bases between. Germline V gene data show CDR1 as MNHEY and CDR2 as SVGAGI. This CDR3 has 13 amino acids. The CDR3 region has the DNA TGTGCCAGCAGCAGGGCTAGAACAGATACGCAGTATTTT. Protein: CASSRARTDTQYF.

The genes are TRBV7-2 and TRBJ2-3, with 12 bases fitting TRBD1. Germline V CDR1 and CDR2: SGHTA, FQGNSA. Unmatched junction bases numbered 4, after V lost 5 bases and J lost 4 bases. The CDR3 has 15 residues. This chain's CDR3 is CASSPGQGAADTQYF. In nucleotides, the CDR3 is TGTGCCAGCAGCCCGGGACAGGGGGCCGCAGATACGCAGTATTTT.

This chain connects TRBV10-2 to TRBJ2-1; D possibly corresponds to TRBD2 (6 bases). The CDR3 runs to 16 residues. The V gene lost 2 bases and the J gene lost 4 bases, with 15 bases spanning the gap. Per the germline V gene, CDR1 is WSHSY and CDR2 is SAAADI. Here the CDR3 DNA reads TGCGCCAGCAGTGAGGAACCGGGACTTGGTTACAATGAGCAGTTCTTC. Protein sequence: CASSEEPGLGYNEQFF.

The chain is built from TRBV19 and TRBJ1-5; 8 bases are shared with TRBD1. Germline trimming cut 5 bases from V and 5 bases from J; bases unmatched to any gene: 2. Germline V gene data show CDR1 as LNHDA and CDR2 as SQIVND (reference sequence). This CDR3 comprises 13 residues. CDR3 nucleotides: TGTGCCAGTAGTCCGGACAGGGATCAGCCCCAGCATTTT. It yields the protein CASSPDRDQPQHF. Full variable domain (remainder filled in from reference TRBV19 and TRBJ1-5): DGGITQSPKYLFRKEGQNVTLSCEQNLNHDAMYWYRQDPGQGLRLIYYSQIVNDFQKGDIAEGYSVSREKKESFPLTVTSAQKNPTAFYLCASSPDRDQPQHFGDGTRLSIL.

This clone has just a few counts. The rearrangement joins TRBV4-3 to TRBJ2-2; 7 bases are a match to TRBD2. The germline V gene encodes CDR1 LGHNA and CDR2 YSLEER. Trimming took 1 base from V and 0 from J; bases not matched to a gene: 11. The CDR3 has 19 amino acids. The CDR3 reads CASSQVMGGFKTNTGELFF. CDR3 DNA sequence: TGCGCCAGCAGCCAAGTGATGGGAGGGTTTAAGACGAACACCGGGGAGCTGTTTTTT.

V usage is TRBV7-9 and J usage is TRBJ2-7; D ambiguous. Germline loops: CDR1 SEHNR, CDR2 FQNEAQ (reference sequence). The CDR3 has 13 amino acids. V lost 3 bases and J 6 bases, leaving 12 bases between the germline ends. The CDR3 spells CASSFLPLREQYF. The CDR3, as DNA: TGTGCCAGCAGCTTTCTCCCCCTACGCGAGCAGTACTTC.

V is TRBV11-2 and J is TRBJ1-2; TRBD1 matches 8 bases. The germline CDR1 and CDR2 sequences are SGHAT and FQNNGV. J was trimmed by 6 bases and V by 5 bases; bases with no gene match: 11. The CDR3 sequence is 15 residues long. In DNA, the CDR3 is TGTGCCAGCAGCGAAAGGACAGGGTGGAATAATGGCTACACCTTC. Amino acids: CASSERTGWNNGYTF.

The chain carries TRBV14 and TRBJ2-7; 9 nucleotides align to TRBD1. Trimming took 3 bases from V and 3 from J; bases not matched to a gene: 6. This CDR3 is built from 15 residues. Germline-derived CDR1 and CDR2 are SGHDN and FVKESK. CDR3 nucleotide sequence: TGTGCCAGCAGCCAGCTTCGGGACAGGGACTACGAGCAGTACTTC. Translating gives CASSQLRDRDYEQYF. Combining the CDR3 with reference TRBV14 and TRBJ2-7 gives the whole variable domain EAGVTQFPSHSVIEKGQTVTLRCDPISGHDNLYWYRRVMGKEIKFLLHFVKESKQDESGMPNNRFLAERTGGTYSTLKVQPAELEDSGVYFCASSQLRDRDYEQYFGPGTRLTVT.

With regard to this clone: Germline is not matched at one junction end, which may reflect a read error. V usage is TRBV5-1 and J usage is TRBJ2-7; D is possibly TRBD1 (7 bases). The CDR3 totals 17 residues. Germline V gene lookup returns CDR1 SGHRS and CDR2 YFSETQ. The CDR3 nucleotides read TGCCCCAGCAGCTTGGGGGGCAGGGGGACGGGAGACTACGAGCAGTACTTC. Translating it yields CPSSLGGRGTGDYEQYF.

The chain joins TRBV10-3 to TRBJ2-3, with a weak D call TRBD2 (6 bases). Trimming cost V 7 bases and J 2 bases, with 19 bases left between them. This CDR3 has 16 amino acids. The V gene's germline CDR1 is ENHRY and CDR2 SYGVKD. The CDR3: CAINQRLSGDTDTQYF. The CDR3 bases are TGTGCCATCAATCAGAGGCTTTCGGGGGACACAGATACGCAGTATTTT.

This sequence joins TRBV28 and TRBJ2-3; TRBD2 aligns across 11 bases. V was clipped by 3 bases and J by 6 bases; unmatched bases: 8. The germline CDR1 and CDR2 sequences are MDHEN and SYDVKM. The CDR3 consists of 16 residues. The CDR3 bases are TGTGCCAGCAGTTTTTCGGTAGCGGGAGGGGAGGATACGCAGTATTTT. Its translation is CASSFSVAGGEDTQYF.

The genes are TRBV18 and TRBJ2-1, with 11 bases lining up with TRBD2. The junction had 7 bases not matched to a gene; V was cut back by 4 bases and J by 5 bases. Germline CDR1 and CDR2: KGHSH and LQKENI. This CDR3 has 16 residues. DNA of the CDR3: TGTGCCAGCTCACTGACTAGCGGGGACGGAAACAATGAGCAGTTCTTC. Protein: CASSLTSGDGNNEQFF. Based on the CDR3 plus reference TRBV18 and TRBJ2-1, the full variable domain is NAGVMQNPRHLVRRRGQEARLRCSPMKGHSHVYWYRQLPEEGLKFMVYLQKENIIDESGMPKERFSAEFPKEGPSILRIQQVVRGDSAAYFCASSLTSGDGNNEQFFGPGTRLTVL.

The genes are TRBV18 and TRBJ2-1, with D uncertain. Germline V lookup: CDR1 KGHSH, CDR2 LQKENI. The CDR3 sequence is 13 residues long. The V gene lost 2 bases and the J gene lost 5 bases, with 7 bases spanning the gap. As DNA, the CDR3 is TGTGCCAGCTCACCAGGCCGGGACAATGAGCAGTTCTTC. Amino acid sequence: CASSPGRDNEQFF. The whole variable domain, remainder taken from reference TRBV18 and TRBJ2-1, is NAGVMQNPRHLVRRRGQEARLRCSPMKGHSHVYWYRQLPEEGLKFMVYLQKENIIDESGMPKERFSAEFPKEGPSILRIQQVVRGDSAAYFCASSPGRDNEQFFGPGTRLTVL.

This clone was seen a few times. The V call is TRBV5-6, the J call TRBJ2-2; 10 nucleotides agree with TRBD1. Trimming cost V 0 bases and J 4 bases; bases outside gene matches: 0. Looked up from germline, CDR1 is SGHDT and CDR2 is YYEEEE. This CDR3 has 15 residues. The CDR3 coding sequence is TGTGCCAGCAGCTTGGGGGACAGGGGCACCGGGGAGCTGTTTTTT. Encoded protein: CASSLGDRGTGELFF. The full variable domain, its missing parts supplied by reference TRBV5-6 and TRBJ2-2, is DAGVTQSPTHLIKTRGQQVTLRCSPKSGHDTVSWYQQALGQGPQFIFQYYEEEERQRGNFPDRFSGHQFPNYSSELNVNALLLGDSALYLCASSLGDRGTGELFFGEGSRLTVL.

The chain employs TRBV30 and TRBJ2-7; a possible D gene is TRBD2 (6 bases). The germline gives CDR1 GTSNPN, CDR2 SVGIG (reference sequence). With 3 bases removed from V and 2 bases from J, the gap between germline ends came to 8 bases. The CDR3 has 12 amino acids. The CDR3 DNA follows: TGTGCCTGGAGCGGGGGACCCTACGAGCAGTACTTC. Translation gives CAWSGGPYEQYF.

This chain links TRBV18 with TRBJ2-3; possible D gene TRBD1, 6 bases. The CDR3 is 17 amino acids. Germline CDR1 and CDR2: KGHSH and LQKENI. V lost 5 bases and J lost 0, with 18 bases in between. This CDR3 reads CASSKGPTGLSTDTQYF. The DNA of the CDR3 is TGTGCCAGCTCAAAAGGACCTACAGGGCTTAGCACAGATACGCAGTATTTT.